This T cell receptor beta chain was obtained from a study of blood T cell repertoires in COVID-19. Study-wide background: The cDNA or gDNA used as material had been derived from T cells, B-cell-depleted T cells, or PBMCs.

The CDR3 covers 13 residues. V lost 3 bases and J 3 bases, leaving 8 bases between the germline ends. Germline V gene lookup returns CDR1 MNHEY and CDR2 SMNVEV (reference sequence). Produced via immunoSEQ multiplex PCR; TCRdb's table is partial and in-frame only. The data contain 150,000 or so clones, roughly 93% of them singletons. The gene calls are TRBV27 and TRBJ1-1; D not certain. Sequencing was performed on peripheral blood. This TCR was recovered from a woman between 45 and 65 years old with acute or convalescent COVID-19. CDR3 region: CASSFRRDTEAFF. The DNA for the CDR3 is TGTGCCAGCAGTTTCAGGAGGGACACTGAAGCTTTCTTT.